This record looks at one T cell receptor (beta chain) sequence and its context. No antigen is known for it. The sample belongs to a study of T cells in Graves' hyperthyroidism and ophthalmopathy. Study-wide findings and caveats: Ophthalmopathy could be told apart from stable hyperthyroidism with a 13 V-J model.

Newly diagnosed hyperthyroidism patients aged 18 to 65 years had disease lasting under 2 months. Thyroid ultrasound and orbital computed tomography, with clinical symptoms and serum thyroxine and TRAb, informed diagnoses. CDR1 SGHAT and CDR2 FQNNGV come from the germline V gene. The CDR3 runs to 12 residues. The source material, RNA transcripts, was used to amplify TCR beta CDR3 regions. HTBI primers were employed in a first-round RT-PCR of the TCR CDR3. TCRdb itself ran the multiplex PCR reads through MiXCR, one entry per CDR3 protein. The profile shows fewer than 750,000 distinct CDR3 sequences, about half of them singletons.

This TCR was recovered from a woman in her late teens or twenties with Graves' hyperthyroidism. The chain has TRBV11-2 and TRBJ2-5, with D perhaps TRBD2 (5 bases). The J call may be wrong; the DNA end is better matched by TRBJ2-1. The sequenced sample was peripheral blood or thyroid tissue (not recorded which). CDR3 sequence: CASSPTGSEQFF. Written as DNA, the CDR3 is TGTGCCAGCAGCCCGACGGGGAGTGAGCAGTTCTTC.